Included here is one TCR beta chain sequence, with context. Its recognized antigen is unknown. No base-level quality is on record; no much larger clone is a single base apart. Receptor libraries were prepared by the immunoSEQ multiplex PCR assay. For the multiplex PCR, a mixture combining 60 forward primers for TCR Vbeta segments and 13 reverse primers for TCR Jbeta segments was used. Amplification of the CDR3 region of rearranged TCR beta genes was performed with a multiplex PCR assay on genomic DNA. The Illumina HiSeq System was used to sequence the amplified TCR beta libraries as 87-base-pair reads. The source study handled its data this way. A later analysis counted 65 million to 90 million unique TCR beta chains across the 666 repertoires, and around 9.9 million of these chains were shared by at least two donors. Raw reads were error-corrected and collapsed into unique sequences with a nearest-neighbor algorithm that merged closely related sequences to remove PCR and sequencing errors. To assign V, D and J gene segments, CDR3 sequences were aligned to IMGT reference sequences. For a sequence to be retained, at least a six-nucleotide match to both a V gene segment and a J gene segment was required. A rearrangement counted as productive if the CDR3 had no stop codons and remained in frame with V and J, and every other rearrangement counted as non-productive. CDR3 was defined according to IMGT convention as the region running from the second conserved V-encoded cysteine to the conserved J-encoded phenylalanine. The earlier analysis of a few hundred of the donors excluded sequences that lacked an unambiguous match to a single V gene segment. An earlier analysis of fewer than 750 of the donors called V segments functional above 56.7% productive rearrangements and segregating when the between-donor standard deviation exceeded 5%. To diagnose cytomegalovirus status from the catalog of TCR beta chain sequences, a statistical classification framework was built. In a later analysis, TCR nucleotide sequences were compared against IMGT/GENE-DB human TR gene sequences so that V and J genes could be assigned. The TCRdist pipeline was used in a later analysis to assign CDR3 sequences and most-parsimonious VDJ recombination scenarios. In a later analysis, every TCR beta chain was defined by the combination of its CDR3 amino acid sequence and its V-gene family, and reads without a unique V-gene family were dropped. A later analysis removed 592 highly shared, low-generation-probability nucleotide sequences to deal with suspected cross-contamination and a sequencing artifact. In a later analysis, a clonal expansion index was calculated for each public chain from normalized within-repertoire ranks of inferred template counts. In a later analysis, generation probabilities were computed using a VDJ recombination model fitted to out-of-frame rearrangements, and the results were checked against IGoR. In a later analysis, TCR-TCR, TCR-HLA and TCR-CMV co-occurrence was scored with hypergeometric tests, and a repertoire-size bias correction was applied to TCR pairs. To estimate false discovery rates, a later analysis permuted the HLA or CMV assignments 20 times. In a later analysis, co-occurring TCRs were grouped using DBSCAN, and TCRdist sequence similarity was added for clustering within HLA-allele-positive subsets. Repertoires with fewer than 30,000 or more than 120,000 public chains, plus five repertoires with anomalous nucleotide sharing, were excluded from co-occurrence clustering. TCRdb carries this immuneACCESS record with in-frame sequences only. Its versions omit some clonotypes, under half of them owing to an unresolved V gene in the studies checked, with the rest unexplained. V and J calls and clone size are those listed in that table; D and trimming were worked out from the DNA. The sample data list 100,000 to 150,000 clones, and 65% to 75% of these were observed just once. The ten biggest clones cover 4% to 5% of the sample.

The cohort was made up of about 610 healthy bone marrow donors. Cohort members were all nominally healthy when sampled, although unrecorded immune exposures were likely present. The donor was CMV seropositive and belonged to the group of over 250 seropositive cohort members. A peripheral blood sample was collected from each donor, and TCR beta sequencing was performed on peripheral blood mononuclear cells. Genomic DNA was extracted from the blood cell samples with the Qiagen DNeasy Blood Extraction Kit. Spanning cysteine to phenylalanine, the CDR3 consists of 15 amino acids. Of all the DNA, just the CDR3 is kept, 45 bases in frame from base 1. Taken from the germline V gene (reference sequence), the CDR1 and CDR2 loops are MNHNY and SVGAGI. Ends trimmed: V by 7 bases, J by 6 bases; bases unmatched to a gene: 11. This sample is drawn from a study of cytomegalovirus exposure and HLA in healthy donors (dated by TCRdb to 2016 to 2017). As for the study more broadly: According to an earlier analysis of 450 to 650 of the donors, 150 million to 200 million T cells yielded 120 million or so unique TCR beta sequences and approximately 300 Gb of sequence data. Roughly 300 gigabases of sequencing data and approximately 85 million unique TCR sequences were included in an early release covering around 650 HLA-typed donors. Of the roughly 420 genotyped donors, less than 85% were placed in the genetic ancestry cluster associated with self-reported Caucasian donors. The study aimed to test whether signatures of past pathogen exposure could be identified by cataloging public T cell receptors. Using immunosequencing, the study profiled T cell repertoires from about 620 subjects and related those repertoires to cytomegalovirus serostatus. Besides the first cohort of approximately 670 subjects, a separate validation cohort made up of roughly 120 different subjects was used. High-throughput TCR immunosequencing, statistical association of individual TCRs with disease status, and machine learning were combined to predict cytomegalovirus infection status. To study patterns of TCR occurrence, a later analysis re-analyzed previously published TCR beta repertoires from around 700 donors and added high-resolution HLA genotyping. Rather than using new phenotypic data, the later analysis identified candidate immune exposures from TCR beta sequences and from how often those sequences occurred across donors. To decide whether each TCR beta V gene segment behaved as functional or pseudogenic, an earlier analysis of some 580 of the donors relied on high-throughput TCR beta sequencing. Donor age, sex, ethnicity and CMV serostatus were collected together with the repertoire data. In a later genetic analysis, genome-wide SNP genotypes for about three fifths of the 666 donors were used, and that subset was treated as a discovery cohort. All discovery cohort repertoires had been generated using a single sequencing platform. HLA typing covered class I and class II loci at four-digit resolution. Typing coverage varied by locus: roughly 629-630 donors for A, B, C, DRB1 and DQB1; roughly 500 for DQA1; approximately 610 for DPA1; fewer than 480 for DPB1. Roughly five DR-DQ haplotypes were handled as single units for association and clustering because linkage in the cohort was strong. Across about 380 genotyped donors of the cohort, an average of about 240,000 unique TCR beta nucleotide sequences per donor were sequenced, and 15% to 20% of those sequences were non-productive.

Overall results and qualifications from the work: Roughly uniform sequencing depth across donors was assumed in presence/absence analyses, although this assumption may not hold. Correlated functional status among segregating V segments might reflect linkage disequilibrium, but an unknown experimental factor could not be ruled out. Several of the top co-occurrence clusters appeared to be linked to parvovirus B19, influenza, CMV and Epstein-Barr virus, according to a later analysis. The study listed approximately 150 TCR beta chains as associated with cytomegalovirus. HLA typing was unavailable for some donors at each locus, so association tests used only the typed subset. Immune exposure information for the cohort was limited to CMV serostatus. In a later analysis, the rate of TCR association differed among HLA loci, with DRB1 alleles having the most associated TCRs and HLA-C alleles having the fewest. A cluster of highly shared sequence variants was judged likely to be a technical artifact of the sequencing pipeline. In vitro tests confirmed that three of the cytomegalovirus-associated TCR beta chains recognize cytomegalovirus antigens. When HLA alleles, especially DR and DQ, strongly co-occurred, attributing TCR associations to individual alleles was difficult. Because counts were too low, some 17 rarely observed V segments, including chromosome 9 orphons, were excluded from the earlier analysis of 587 of the donors. In a later analysis, some 18,000 TCR beta sequences were associated with specific HLA alleles at a false discovery rate of 0.05. The cohort was sequenced for TCR beta chains only, and without alpha or paired-chain data the features that could be detected were limited. A later genetic analysis reported fewer N-insertions in productive TCRs among donors in an Asian-associated ancestry cluster than the roughly 620-donor mean. Most TCR sequences were observed very rarely across donors, whereas some public TCRs were present in many individuals. It was suggested by the authors that the approach could potentially be generalized to other disease states and immunological phenotypes. Most CMV-associated TCR beta chains appeared to be HLA-restricted in a later analysis, and the HLA associations seemed to be driven largely by CMV exposure. The classifier was reported to diagnose cytomegalovirus status with high specificity and sensitivity in both the original cohort and the validation cohort. V-gene and J-gene trimming of TCR beta chains was associated with a missense DCLRE1C variant in a later genetic analysis, and the association was replicated in an independent cohort. In a later analysis, HLA-associated TCR beta chains showed more clonal expansion and lower generation probabilities than non-associated chains that were equally common. Some IMGT-functional V segments, including TRBV6-2 and TRBV6-3, could not be told apart with the 87-base-pair reads, so those segments were excluded. A further reported finding was that TCR beta sequences accurately predicted the HLA-A and HLA-B alleles for most subjects in the first cohort. In an earlier analysis of approximately 590 of the donors, most TCR beta V segments appeared in productive rearrangements about 90% or about 30% of the time, broadly matching IMGT annotations.

Sequenced material: PBMCs. The sequence came from a woman aged 45-60 years in good health and CMV-seropositive. The sequence joins TRBV6-6 to TRBJ2-7, and 11 junction bases match TRBD1. The CDR3 protein is CASTQRRTGGGEQYF. Here is the DNA: TGTGCCAGCACTCAGAGACGGACAGGGGGCGGCGAGCAGTACTTC.